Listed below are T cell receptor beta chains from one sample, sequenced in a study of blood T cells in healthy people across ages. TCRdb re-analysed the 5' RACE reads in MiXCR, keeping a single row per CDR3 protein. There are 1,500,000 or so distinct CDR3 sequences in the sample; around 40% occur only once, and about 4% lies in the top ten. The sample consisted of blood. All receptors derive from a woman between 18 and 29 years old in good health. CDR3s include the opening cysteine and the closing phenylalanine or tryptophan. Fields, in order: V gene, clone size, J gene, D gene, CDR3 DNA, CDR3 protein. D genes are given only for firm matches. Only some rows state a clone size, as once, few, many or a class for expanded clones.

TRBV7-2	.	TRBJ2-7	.	TGTGCCAGCAGCCCGTCACAGGGCCTGGCCTACGAGCAGTACTTC	CASSPSQGLAYEQYF
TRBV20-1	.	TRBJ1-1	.	TGCAGTGCTAGGAACCCGGGTGGAGGCACTGAAGCTTTCTTT	CSARNPGGGTEAFF
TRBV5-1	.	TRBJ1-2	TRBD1	TGCGCCAGCAGCTTCACCGGGACAGGGTTTACGAATGGCTACACCTTC	CASSFTGTGFTNGYTF
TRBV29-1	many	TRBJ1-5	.	TGCAGCGTTCAACAGGGTAGCCGCAATCAGCCCCAGCATTTT	CSVQQGSRNQPQHF
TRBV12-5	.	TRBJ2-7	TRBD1	TGTGCTAGTGCGTGGAGTGGGACAGGGCGCAATGAGCAGTACTTC	CASAWSGTGRNEQYF
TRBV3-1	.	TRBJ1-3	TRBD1	TGTGCCAGCAGCCCCCGGGGGAACAGGGGGCTCGTCACCATATATTTT	CASSPRGNRGLVTIYF
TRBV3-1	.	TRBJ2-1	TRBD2	TGTGCCAGCAGTCGCGGGAGTCCAGTGTTCTTC	CASSRGSPVFF
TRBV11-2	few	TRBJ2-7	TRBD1	TGTGCCAGCAGCTTACTCAGGGGGCCAGACGAGCAGTACTTC	CASSLLRGPDEQYF
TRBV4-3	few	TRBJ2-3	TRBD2	TGCGCCAGCAGCCAACAGGGACTAGCGGGAGTGTCAGATACGCAGTATTTT	CASSQQGLAGVSDTQYF
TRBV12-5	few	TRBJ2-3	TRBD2	TGTGCTAGTGGTCCAGCGGGAGGGCCGACAGATACGCAGTATTTT	CASGPAGGPTDTQYF
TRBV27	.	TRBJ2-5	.	TGTGCCAGCAGTTCCGACAGGTTCCGAGAGACCCAGTACTTC	CASSSDRFRETQYF
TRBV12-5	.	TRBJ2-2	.	TGTGCTAGTGGTTTAGGGGGGTACGCCGGGGAGCTGTTTTTT	CASGLGGYAGELFF
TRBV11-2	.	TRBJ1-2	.	TGTGCCAGCAGCTTAGGAATTCTATACCCTTATAACTATGGCTACACCTTC	CASSLGILYPYNYGYTF
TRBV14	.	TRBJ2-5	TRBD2	TGTGCCAGCAGCCAAGTCGTAGCGGGGGATACATTAGGAGAGACCCAGTACTTC	CASSQVVAGDTLGETQYF
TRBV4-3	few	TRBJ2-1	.	TGCGCCAGCAGCCCTAGTCCGGGGGCCTACAATGAGCAGTTCTTC	CASSPSPGAYNEQFF
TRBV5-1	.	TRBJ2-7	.	TGCGCCAGCAGCGGTAGCACCTACAATGAGCAGTACTTC	CASSGSTYNEQYF
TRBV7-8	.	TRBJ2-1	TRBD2	TGTGCCAGCAGCCTGGGACTAGCGGGAGTCACTGAGCAGTTCTTC	CASSLGLAGVTEQFF
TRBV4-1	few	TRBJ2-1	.	TGCGCCAGCAGCCCCCGGGACTCAGATTACAATGAGCAGTTCTTC	CASSPRDSDYNEQFF
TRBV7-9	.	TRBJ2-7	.	TGTGCCAGCAGCCTAAGAGCCGGGACGGCGACCTACGAGCAGTACTTC	CASSLRAGTATYEQYF
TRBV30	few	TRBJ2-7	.	TGTGCCTGGAGTGTACACGGCGAGCAGTACTTC	CAWSVHGEQYF
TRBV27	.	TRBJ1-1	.	TGTGCCAGCAGTTACTCGGGAATCATAACGGCTGAAGCTTTCTTT	CASSYSGIITAEAFF
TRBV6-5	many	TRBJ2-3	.	TGTGCCAGCAGTGTACAAGGGGCCCGCACAGATACGCAGTATTTT	CASSVQGARTDTQYF
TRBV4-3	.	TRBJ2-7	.	TGCGCCAGCAGCCAAGAGTCCCCCTACGAGCAGTACTTC	CASSQESPYEQYF
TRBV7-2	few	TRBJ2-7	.	TGTGCCAGCAGCTCATACCGACGCACCGGGGAGCAGTACTTC	CASSSYRRTGEQYF
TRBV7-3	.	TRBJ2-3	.	TGTGCCAGCAGCTTAACTCAATCAGATACGCAGTATTTT	CASSLTQSDTQYF
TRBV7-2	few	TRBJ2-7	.	TGTGCCAGCAGCTTCGTCTTCCGCGAGCAGTACTTC	CASSFVFREQYF
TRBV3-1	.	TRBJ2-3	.	TGTGCCAGCAGCCACGCTAGACAAAGCACAGATACGCAGTATTTT	CASSHARQSTDTQYF
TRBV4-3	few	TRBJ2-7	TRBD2	TGCGCCAGCAGCCAACAACTAGCGGGGGCCTCCTACGAGCAGTACTTC	CASSQQLAGASYEQYF
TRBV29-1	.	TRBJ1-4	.	TGCAGCGTTGGCCGTCAGCATAATGAAAAACTGTTTTTT	CSVGRQHNEKLFF
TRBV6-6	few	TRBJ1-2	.	TGTGCCAGCACCTTTCTGTTGGGCACTAACTATGGCTACACCTTC	CASTFLLGTNYGYTF
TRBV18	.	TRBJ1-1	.	TGTGCCAGCTCACCATTGCTGAACACTGAAGCTTTCTTT	CASSPLLNTEAFF
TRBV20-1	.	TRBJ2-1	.	TGCAGTGCTAGAGTACTAGCAGACTACAATGAGCAGTTCTTC	CSARVLADYNEQFF
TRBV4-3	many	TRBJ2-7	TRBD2	TGCGCCAGCAGCCAAGATGGAGCGGGAGTCCCCTACGAGCAGTACTTC	CASSQDGAGVPYEQYF
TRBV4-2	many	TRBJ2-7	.	TGTGCCAGCAGCCAAACTCCGCCGCTTTCCTACGAGCAGTACTTC	CASSQTPPLSYEQYF
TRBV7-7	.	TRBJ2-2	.	TGTGCTAGCAGCGCGGGGGACAGTTCCACCGGGGAGCTGTTTTTT	CASSAGDSSTGELFF
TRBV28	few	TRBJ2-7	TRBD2	TGTGCCAGCAGGCTCCCGGGACTAGCGGGATACGAGCAGTACTTC	CASRLPGLAGYEQYF
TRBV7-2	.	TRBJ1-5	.	TGTGCCAGCAGCACCCACCCCCCCGGGACAAGCAATCAGCCCCAGCATTTT	CASSTHPPGTSNQPQHF
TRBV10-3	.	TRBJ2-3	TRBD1	TGTGCCATCAGTGAGCGGACAGGGGGCGCGGGGGATACGCAGTATTTT	CAISERTGGAGDTQYF
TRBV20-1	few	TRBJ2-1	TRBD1	TGCAGTGCAACCTCAGGGGGCAGGTCCTACAATGAGCAGTTCTTC	CSATSGGRSYNEQFF
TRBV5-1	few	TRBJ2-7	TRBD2	TGCGCCAGCAGCCCGGGACTAGCGGGAGGTGCCTACGAGCAGTACTTC	CASSPGLAGGAYEQYF
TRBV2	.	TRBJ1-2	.	TGTGCCAGCAGTGAAGCCAGGGCCATTGGCTACACCTTC	CASSEARAIGYTF
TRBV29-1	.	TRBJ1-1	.	TGCAGCGTTGAAAGGGTGAACACTGAAGCTTTCTTT	CSVERVNTEAFF
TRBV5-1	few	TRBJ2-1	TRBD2	TGCGCCGGCAGCTTTGGGACTAGCATGCCGAATGAGCAGTTCTTC	CAGSFGTSMPNEQFF
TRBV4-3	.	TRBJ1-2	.	TGCGCCAGCAGCCATACGACGGTTGGGGCTAACTATGGCTACACCTTC	CASSHTTVGANYGYTF
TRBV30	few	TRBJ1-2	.	TGTGCCCGCCGGGACTTCGGAGCGTATGGCTACACCTTC	CARRDFGAYGYTF
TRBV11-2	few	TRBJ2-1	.	TGTGCCAGCAGCTTAGTGTGGTACGCCGAGTTCTTC	CASSLVWYAEFF
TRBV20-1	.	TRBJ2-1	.	TGCAGTGCCACCGGACGGCGTAGTTACAATGAGCAGTTCTTC	CSATGRRSYNEQFF
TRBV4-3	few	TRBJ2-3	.	TGCGCCAGCAGCCAAGAGAGGAGGGGTACAGATACGCAGTATTTT	CASSQERRGTDTQYF